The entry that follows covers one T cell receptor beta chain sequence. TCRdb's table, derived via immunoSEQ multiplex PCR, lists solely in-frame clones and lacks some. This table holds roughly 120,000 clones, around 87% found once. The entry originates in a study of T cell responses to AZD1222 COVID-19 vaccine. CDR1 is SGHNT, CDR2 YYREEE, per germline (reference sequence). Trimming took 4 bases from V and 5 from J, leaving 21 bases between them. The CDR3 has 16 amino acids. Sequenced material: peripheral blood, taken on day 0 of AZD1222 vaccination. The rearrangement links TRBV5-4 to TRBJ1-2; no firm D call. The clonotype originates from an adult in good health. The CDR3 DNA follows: TGTGCCAGCAGCCCTATGTCCAGGACCGGGATATATGGCTACACCTTC. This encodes CASSPMSRTGIYGYTF.